By its share, the clone carrying this TCR beta chain is medium-sized. Its antigen is currently unknown. Mouse names are used for the genes. Read data end 1 residue before the CDR3 end; the end is taken from the germline J gene. The sample comes from a study of tissue T cells after allogeneic stem cell transplantation. Broader study findings: Anatomically similar tissues had similar TCR repertoires within each patient. Across patients, clones rarely overlapped, yet motif clusters were shared tissue-specifically. Alloreactivity or antigen specificity of tissue TCRs was not determined; some clones might be host cells.

Time point of the sample: mouse harvest day 7 after allogeneic transplant. The graft held 10^6 splenic CD5+ T cells and 10^7 T-cell-depleted bone marrow cells. Tissues came from B6→BALB/c major-mismatch GVHD mice at day 7 or 14. The CDR3 sequence is 13 residues long. Trimming cost V 3 bases and J 0 bases, with 3 bases left between them. Germline V gene data show CDR1 as GKSSPN and CDR2 as SITVG. The data were produced by immunoSEQ multiplex PCR, yet TCRdb's version contains in-frame clones alone and is incomplete. In the table there are some 6,600 clones, 48% of which are singletons. The genes are TRBV31 and TRBJ1-6; D is uncertain. TRBJ1-6 is known as an ORF, though its function is uncertain. Sample: lymph node tissue. The receptor's source is a female BALB/c mouse given C57BL/6 T cells with graft-versus-host disease after an allogeneic hematopoietic cell transplant. Partial CDR3 DNA: TGTGCCTGGAGGAATTCCTATAATTCGCCCCTCTAC. It specifies CAWRNSYNSPLY. In full, the CDR3 is CAWRNSYNSPLYF.